This T cell receptor beta chain was obtained from a study of CD8+CD57+ T cells in acquired aplastic anemia. Study summary: Sorted CD4+ and CD8+ cells yielded around 3.2 ug of DNA on average. Healthy donor sequencing depth: 9.5 million to 10.8 million CD4+, approximately 11 million CD8+ reads. Whole-study results and caveats: No significant patient-versus-control difference appeared in CD8+ Simpson's diversity. Overlapping CD8+ CDR3 repertoires of patients and controls contained nearly 30 shared sequences.

Points on this clonotype: Its antigen is unknown.

Profiling that covered TCR beta VDJ and CDR3 relied on genomic DNA as its template. Each CDR3 protein is one row after TCRdb ran MiXCR on the reads. The data show 350,000 to 450,000 distinct CDR3 sequences, 55% to 75% seen once. Germline V gene lookup returns CDR1 SNHLY and CDR2 FYNNEI. This CDR3 is built from 15 residues. V was trimmed by 5 bases and J by 5 bases, leaving 17 bases between them. Material for sequencing was sorted CD4+, CD8+, or CD8+CD57+ T cells (not recorded which) from PBMCs. This clonotype was sampled from a human donor in good health, serving as a control. The chain carries TRBV2 and TRBJ2-3, with D possibly being TRBD2 (5 bases). DNA for the CDR3: TGTGCCAGCAGTCTAGAGGGCAAAGATAGAGATACGCAGTATTTT. Protein: CASSLEGKDRDTQYF.